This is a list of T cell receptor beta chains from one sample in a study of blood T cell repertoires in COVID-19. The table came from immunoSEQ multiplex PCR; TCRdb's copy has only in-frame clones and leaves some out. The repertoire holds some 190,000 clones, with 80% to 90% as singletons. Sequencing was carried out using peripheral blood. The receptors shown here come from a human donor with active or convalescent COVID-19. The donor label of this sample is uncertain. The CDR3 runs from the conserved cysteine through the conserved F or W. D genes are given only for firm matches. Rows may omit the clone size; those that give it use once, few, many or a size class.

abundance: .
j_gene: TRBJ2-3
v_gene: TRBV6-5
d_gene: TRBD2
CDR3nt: TGTGCCAGCAGTTACATCACTAGCGGGGGGGTAGGTACGCAGTATTTT
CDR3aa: CASSYITSGGVGTQYF

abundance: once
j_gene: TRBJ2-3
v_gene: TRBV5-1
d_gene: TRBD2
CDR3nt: TGCGCCAGCAGCTTGCGGGTGAGCGGGGCCACAGATACGCAGTATTTT
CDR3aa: CASSLRVSGATDTQYF

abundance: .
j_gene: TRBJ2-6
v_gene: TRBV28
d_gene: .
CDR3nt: TGTGCCAGCAGTCCTTCAGGGAAGTCTCGGGCTGGGGCCAACGTCCTGACTTTC
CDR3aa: CASSPSGKSRAGANVLTF

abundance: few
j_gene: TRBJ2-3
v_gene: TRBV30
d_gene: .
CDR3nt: TGTGCCTGGTACCGGGGCCGGGAGAGAGGAGATACGCAGTATTTT
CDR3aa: CAWYRGRERGDTQYF

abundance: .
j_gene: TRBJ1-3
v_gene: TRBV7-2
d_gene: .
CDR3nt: TGTGCCAGCAGCTTAGTTGGGGGCGTTGTAAACACCATATATTTT
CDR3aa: CASSLVGGVVNTIYF

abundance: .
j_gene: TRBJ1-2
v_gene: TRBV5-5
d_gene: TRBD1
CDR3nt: TGTGCCAGCGGACATCGTACAGGGGAAGGTAGTGGCTACACCTTC
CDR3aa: CASGHRTGEGSGYTF

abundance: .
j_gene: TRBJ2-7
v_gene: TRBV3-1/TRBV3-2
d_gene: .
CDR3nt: TGTGCCAGCAGCCAGCCCCCCAGGGACGAGCAGTACTTC
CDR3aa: CASSQPPRDEQYF

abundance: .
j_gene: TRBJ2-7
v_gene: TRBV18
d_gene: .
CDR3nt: TGTGCCAGCTCACCACAACTTATCGACTACGAGCAGTACTTC
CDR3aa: CASSPQLIDYEQYF

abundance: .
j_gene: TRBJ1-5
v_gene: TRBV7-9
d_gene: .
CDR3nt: TGTGCCAGCAGCTTAGAGGGGCGGAATCAGCCCCAGCATTTT
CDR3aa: CASSLEGRNQPQHF

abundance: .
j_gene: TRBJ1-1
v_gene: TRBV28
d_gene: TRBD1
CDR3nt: TGTGCCAGCAGTCTTTACCGCCGGACAGGGGAAGCTTTCTTT
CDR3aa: CASSLYRRTGEAFF

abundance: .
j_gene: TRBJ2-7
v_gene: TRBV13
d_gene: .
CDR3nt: TGTGCCAGCAGCTCCAGGGGGACTTACTACGAGCAGTACTTC
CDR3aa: CASSSRGTYYEQYF

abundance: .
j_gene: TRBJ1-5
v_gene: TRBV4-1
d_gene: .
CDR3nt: TGCGCCAGCAGCCAAGAGGGGCAGGCTTTCGGAATATGGAAGCCCCAGCATTTT
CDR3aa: CASSQEGQAFGIWKPQHF

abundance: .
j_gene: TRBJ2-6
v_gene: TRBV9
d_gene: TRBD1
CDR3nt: TGTGCCAGCAGCGTAAACCCCGGGACAGTGATCGGTGGGGCCAACGTCCTGACTTTC
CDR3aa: CASSVNPGTVIGGANVLTF

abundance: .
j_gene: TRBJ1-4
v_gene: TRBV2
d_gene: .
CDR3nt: TGTGCCAGCAGTGAATCGCCGAGAAGTCTAATTAATGAAAAACTGTTTTTT
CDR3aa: CASSESPRSLINEKLFF

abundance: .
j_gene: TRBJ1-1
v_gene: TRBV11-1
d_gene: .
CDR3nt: TGTGCCAGCAGCTTTCGGCAGGGTAAAGCTTTCTTT
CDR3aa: CASSFRQGKAFF

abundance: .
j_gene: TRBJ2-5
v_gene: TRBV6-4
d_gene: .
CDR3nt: TGTGCCAGCAGTGACCCGGCAAGCGGGACCCAGTACTTC
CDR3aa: CASSDPASGTQYF

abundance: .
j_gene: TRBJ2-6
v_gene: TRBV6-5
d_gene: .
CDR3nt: TGTGCCAGCACTTGGAGCTCTGGGGCCAACGTCCTGACTTTC
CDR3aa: CASTWSSGANVLTF

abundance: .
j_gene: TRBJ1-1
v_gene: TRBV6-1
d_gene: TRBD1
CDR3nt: TGTGCCAGCAGTGACCGAGGACAGGGATACACTGAAGCTTTCTTT
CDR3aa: CASSDRGQGYTEAFF

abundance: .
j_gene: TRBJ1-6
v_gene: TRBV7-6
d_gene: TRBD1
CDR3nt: TGTGCCAGCAGCTTACAGGGGGCTAATTCTCCCCTCCACTTT
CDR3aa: CASSLQGANSPLHF

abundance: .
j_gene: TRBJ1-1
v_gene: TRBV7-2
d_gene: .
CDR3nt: TGTGCCAGCAGCTCACCCGGGGGGCCTAACACTGAAGCTTTCTTT
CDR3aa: CASSSPGGPNTEAFF

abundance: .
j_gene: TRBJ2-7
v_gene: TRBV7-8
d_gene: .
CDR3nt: TGTGCCAGCAGCTTCCTCCACAGCTACGAGCAGTACTTC
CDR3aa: CASSFLHSYEQYF

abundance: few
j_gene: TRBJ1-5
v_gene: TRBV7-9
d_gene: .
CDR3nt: TGTGCCAGCAGCTTTCAGGGTAGCAATCAGCCCCAGCATTTT
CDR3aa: CASSFQGSNQPQHF

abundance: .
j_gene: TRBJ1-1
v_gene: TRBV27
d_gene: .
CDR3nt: TGTGCCAGCAACTGGGCAGGGCACCACATGAACACTGAAGCTTTCTTT
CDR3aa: CASNWAGHHMNTEAFF

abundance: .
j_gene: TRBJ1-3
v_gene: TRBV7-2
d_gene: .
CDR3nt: TGTGCCAGCGGGGGGTCCCTCTCTGGAAACACCATATATTTT
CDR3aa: CASGGSLSGNTIYF

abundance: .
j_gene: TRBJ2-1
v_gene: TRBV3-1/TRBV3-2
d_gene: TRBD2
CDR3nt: TGTGCCAGCAGCCAAGATGGAGAGCTAGCGGGAGTCGACTCCTACAATGAGCAGTTCTTC
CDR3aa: CASSQDGELAGVDSYNEQFF

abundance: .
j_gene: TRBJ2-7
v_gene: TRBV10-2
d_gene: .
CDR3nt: TGCGCCAGCACGCGGGATGAGAATATCTACGAGCAGTACTTC
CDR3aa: CASTRDENIYEQYF

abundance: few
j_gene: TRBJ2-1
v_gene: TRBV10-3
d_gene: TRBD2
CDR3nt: TGTGCCAGCGGACTAGCGGGGAATGAGCAGTTCTTC
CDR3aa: CASGLAGNEQFF

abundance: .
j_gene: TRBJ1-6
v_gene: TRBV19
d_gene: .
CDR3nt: TGTGCCAGTAGTACGGGCTCCTATAATTCACCCCTCCACTTT
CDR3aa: CASSTGSYNSPLHF

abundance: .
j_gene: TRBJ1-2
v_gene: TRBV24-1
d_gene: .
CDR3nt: TGTGCCACCAGACCTGGCAGCGGTCGCTATGGCTACACCTTC
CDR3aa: CATRPGSGRYGYTF

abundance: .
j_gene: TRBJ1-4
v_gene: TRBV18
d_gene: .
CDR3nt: TGTGCCAGCTCACCACCCCCGGGACTCGAAAAACTGTTTTTT
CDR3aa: CASSPPPGLEKLFF

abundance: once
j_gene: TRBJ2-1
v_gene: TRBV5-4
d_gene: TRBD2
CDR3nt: TGTGCCAGCAGCCCTCGGGTAGCGGGAGGGCCATATGAGCAGTTCTTC
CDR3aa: CASSPRVAGGPYEQFF

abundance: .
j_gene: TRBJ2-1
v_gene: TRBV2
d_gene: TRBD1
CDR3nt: TGTGCCAGCAGTGACGCGGACAGGGTCTACAATGAGCAGTTCTTC
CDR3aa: CASSDADRVYNEQFF

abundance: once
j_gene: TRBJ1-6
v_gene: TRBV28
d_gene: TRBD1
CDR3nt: TGTGCCAGCAGTTTATTCGCGGCCGACAGGGTTACATCACCCCTCCACTTT
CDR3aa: CASSLFAADRVTSPLHF

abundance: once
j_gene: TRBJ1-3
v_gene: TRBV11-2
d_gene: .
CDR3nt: TGTGCCAGCGCCCTAAACAGGGAGCGAAACACCATATATTTT
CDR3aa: CASALNRERNTIYF

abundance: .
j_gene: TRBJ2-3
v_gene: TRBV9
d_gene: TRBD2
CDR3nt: TGTGCCAGCAGCTGGGGGGGACTAGCCACAGATACGCAGTATTTT
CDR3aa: CASSWGGLATDTQYF

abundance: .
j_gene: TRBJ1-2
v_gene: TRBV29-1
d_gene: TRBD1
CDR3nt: TGCAGCGTTGAATTGGGACAGACCGCTAACTATGGCTACACCTTC
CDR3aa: CSVELGQTANYGYTF